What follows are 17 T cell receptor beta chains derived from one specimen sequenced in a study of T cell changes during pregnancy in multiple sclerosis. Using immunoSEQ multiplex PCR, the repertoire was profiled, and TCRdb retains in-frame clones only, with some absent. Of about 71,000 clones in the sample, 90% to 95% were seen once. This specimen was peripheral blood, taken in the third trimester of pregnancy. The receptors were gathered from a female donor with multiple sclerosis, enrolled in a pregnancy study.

In nucleotides, the CDR3 is TGTGCCAGCAGCTTAGCCGAATGGTCGAGCGGGCGCGAAAAACTGTTTTTT. It encodes CASSLAEWSSGREKLFF. The chain employs TRBV7-9 and TRBJ1-4; no clear D. The V and J ends lost 0 bases and 8 bases respectively, with 19 bases between them. Per the germline V gene, CDR1 is SEHNR and CDR2 is FQNEAQ (reference sequence). The CDR3 contains 17 residues. Using reference TRBV7-9 and TRBJ1-4 for the parts outside the CDR3, the full variable domain is DTGVSQNPRHKITKRGQNVTFRCDPISEHNRLYWYRQTLGQGPEFLTYFQNEAQLEKSRLLSDRFSAERPKGSFSTLEIQRTEQGDSAMYLCASSLAEWSSGREKLFFGSGTQLSVL.

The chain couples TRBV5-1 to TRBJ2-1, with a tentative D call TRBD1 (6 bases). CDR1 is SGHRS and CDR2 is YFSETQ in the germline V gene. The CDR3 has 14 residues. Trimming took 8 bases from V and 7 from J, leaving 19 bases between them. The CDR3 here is CASLDRLVYNEQFF. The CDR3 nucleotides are TGCGCCAGTTTGGACAGACTGGTATATAATGAGCAGTTCTTC.

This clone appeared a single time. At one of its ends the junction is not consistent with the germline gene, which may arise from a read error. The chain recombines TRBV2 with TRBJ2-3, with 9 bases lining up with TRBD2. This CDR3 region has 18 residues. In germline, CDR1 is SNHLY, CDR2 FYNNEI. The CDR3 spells CASSERAGGPTDPDAQYF. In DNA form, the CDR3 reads TGTGCCAGCAGTGAAAGGGCGGGAGGGCCTACAGACCCAGATGCGCAGTATTTT.

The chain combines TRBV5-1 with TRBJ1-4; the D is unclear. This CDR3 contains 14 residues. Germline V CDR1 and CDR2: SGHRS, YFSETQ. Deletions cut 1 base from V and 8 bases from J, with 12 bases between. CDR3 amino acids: CASSLSGSREKLFF. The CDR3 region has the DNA TGCGCCAGCAGCTTGAGCGGGAGTCGGGAAAAACTGTTTTTT.

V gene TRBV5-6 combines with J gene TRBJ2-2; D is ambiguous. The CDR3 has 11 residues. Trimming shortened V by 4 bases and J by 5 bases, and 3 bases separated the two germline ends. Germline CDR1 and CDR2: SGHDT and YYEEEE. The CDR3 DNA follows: TGTGCCAGCAGCCGTACCGGGGAGCTGTTTTTT. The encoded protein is CASSRTGELFF. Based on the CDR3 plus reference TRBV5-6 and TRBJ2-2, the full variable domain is DAGVTQSPTHLIKTRGQQVTLRCSPKSGHDTVSWYQQALGQGPQFIFQYYEEEERQRGNFPDRFSGHQFPNYSSELNVNALLLGDSALYLCASSRTGELFFGEGSRLTVL.

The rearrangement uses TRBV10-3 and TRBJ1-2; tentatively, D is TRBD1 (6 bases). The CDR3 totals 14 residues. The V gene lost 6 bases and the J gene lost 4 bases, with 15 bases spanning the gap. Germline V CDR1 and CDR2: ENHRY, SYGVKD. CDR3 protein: CAISPTGSGYGYTF. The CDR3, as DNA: TGTGCCATCAGCCCGACAGGTTCGGGCTATGGCTACACCTTC.

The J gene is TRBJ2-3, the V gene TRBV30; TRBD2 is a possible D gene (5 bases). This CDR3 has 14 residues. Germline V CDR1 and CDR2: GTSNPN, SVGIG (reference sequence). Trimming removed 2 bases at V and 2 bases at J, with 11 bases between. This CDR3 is CAWSTGLATDTQYF. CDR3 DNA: TGTGCCTGGAGTACTGGGCTAGCCACAGATACGCAGTATTTT.

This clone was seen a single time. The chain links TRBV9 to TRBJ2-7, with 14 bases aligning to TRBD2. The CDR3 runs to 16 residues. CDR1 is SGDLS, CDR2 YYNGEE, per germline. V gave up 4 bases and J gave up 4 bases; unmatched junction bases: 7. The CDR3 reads CASSSKTSGREYEQYF. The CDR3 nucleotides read TGTGCCAGCAGCTCAAAGACTAGCGGGAGGGAGTACGAGCAGTACTTC.

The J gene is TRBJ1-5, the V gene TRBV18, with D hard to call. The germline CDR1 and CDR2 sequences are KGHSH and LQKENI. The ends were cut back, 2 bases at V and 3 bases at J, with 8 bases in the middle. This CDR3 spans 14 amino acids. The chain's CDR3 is CASSPEQFNQPQHF. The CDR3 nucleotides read TGTGCCAGCTCACCAGAACAGTTCAATCAGCCCCAGCATTTT.

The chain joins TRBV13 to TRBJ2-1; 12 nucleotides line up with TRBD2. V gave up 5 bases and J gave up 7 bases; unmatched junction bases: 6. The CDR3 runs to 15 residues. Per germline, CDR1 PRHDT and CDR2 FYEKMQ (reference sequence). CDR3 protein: CASSALAGGPNEQFF. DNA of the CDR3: TGTGCCAGCAGCGCGCTAGCGGGAGGGCCGAATGAGCAGTTCTTC.

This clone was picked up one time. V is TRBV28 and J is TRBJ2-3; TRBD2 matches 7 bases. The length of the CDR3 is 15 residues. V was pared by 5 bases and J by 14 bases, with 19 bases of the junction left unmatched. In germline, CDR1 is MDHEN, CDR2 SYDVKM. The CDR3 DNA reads TGTGCCAGCAGTATAGGGACCGGGGGGAGTCTCGGGCTGTATTTT. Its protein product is CASSIGTGGSLGLYF.

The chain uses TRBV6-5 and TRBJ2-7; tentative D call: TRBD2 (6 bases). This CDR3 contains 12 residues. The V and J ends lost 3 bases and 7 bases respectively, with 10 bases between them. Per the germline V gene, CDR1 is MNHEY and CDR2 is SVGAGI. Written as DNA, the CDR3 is TGTGCCAGCAGTTATCTGGGGGGTGAGCAGTACTTC. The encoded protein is CASSYLGGEQYF.

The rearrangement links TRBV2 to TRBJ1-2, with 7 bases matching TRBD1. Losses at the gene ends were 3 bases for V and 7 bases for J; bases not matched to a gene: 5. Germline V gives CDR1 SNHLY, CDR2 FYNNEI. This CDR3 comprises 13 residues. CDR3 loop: CASSELGGSGYTF. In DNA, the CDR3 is TGTGCCAGCAGTGAGTTAGGGGGCAGTGGCTACACCTTC.

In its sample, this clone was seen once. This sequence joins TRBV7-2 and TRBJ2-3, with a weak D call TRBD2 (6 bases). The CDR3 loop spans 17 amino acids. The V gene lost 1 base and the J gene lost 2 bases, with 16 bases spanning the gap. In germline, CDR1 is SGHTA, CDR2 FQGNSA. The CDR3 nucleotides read TGTGCCAGCAGCTTAGTGAGTAGCGGACTTGCCACAGATACGCAGTATTTT. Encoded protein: CASSLVSSGLATDTQYF. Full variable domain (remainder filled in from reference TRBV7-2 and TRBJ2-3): GAGVSQSPSNKVTEKGKDVELRCDPISGHTALYWYRQSLGQGLEFLIYFQGNSAPDKSGLPSDRFSAERTGGSVSTLTIQRTQQEDSAVYLCASSLVSSGLATDTQYFGPGTRLTVL.

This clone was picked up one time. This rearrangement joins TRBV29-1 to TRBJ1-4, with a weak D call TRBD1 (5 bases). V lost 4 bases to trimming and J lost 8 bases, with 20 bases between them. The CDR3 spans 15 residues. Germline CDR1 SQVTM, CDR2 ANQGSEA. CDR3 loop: CSVVERRDSREKLFF. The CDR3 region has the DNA TGCAGCGTTGTCGAAAGGCGGGACTCAAGGGAAAAACTGTTTTTT.

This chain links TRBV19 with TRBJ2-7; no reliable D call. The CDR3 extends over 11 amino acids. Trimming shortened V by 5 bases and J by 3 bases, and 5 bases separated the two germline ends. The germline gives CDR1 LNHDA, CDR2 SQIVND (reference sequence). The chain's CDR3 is CASSPGYEQYF. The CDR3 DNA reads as TGTGCCAGTAGTCCCGGCTACGAGCAGTACTTC.

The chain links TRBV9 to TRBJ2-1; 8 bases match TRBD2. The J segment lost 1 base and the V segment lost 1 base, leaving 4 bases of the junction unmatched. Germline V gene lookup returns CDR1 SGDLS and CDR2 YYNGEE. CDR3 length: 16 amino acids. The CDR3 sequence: CASSVTTSGSYNEQFF. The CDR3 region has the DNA TGTGCCAGCAGCGTAACAACTAGCGGTTCCTACAATGAGCAGTTCTTC.